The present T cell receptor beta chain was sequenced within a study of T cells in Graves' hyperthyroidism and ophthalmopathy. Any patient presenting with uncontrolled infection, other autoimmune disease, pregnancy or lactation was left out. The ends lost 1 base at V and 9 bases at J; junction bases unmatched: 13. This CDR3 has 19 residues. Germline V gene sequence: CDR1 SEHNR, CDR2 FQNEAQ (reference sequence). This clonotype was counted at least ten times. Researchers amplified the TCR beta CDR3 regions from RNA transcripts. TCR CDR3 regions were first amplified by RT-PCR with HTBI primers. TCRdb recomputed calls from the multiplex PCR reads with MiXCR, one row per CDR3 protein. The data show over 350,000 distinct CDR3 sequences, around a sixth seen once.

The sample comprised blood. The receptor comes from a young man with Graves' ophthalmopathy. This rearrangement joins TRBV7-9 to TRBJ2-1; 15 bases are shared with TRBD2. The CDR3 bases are TGTGCCAGCAGCTTAGAGGCGGCCGGACTAGCGGGGGGGCCGGGTGAGCAGTTCTTC. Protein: CASSLEAAGLAGGPGEQFF.